The 20 T cell receptor beta chains below were found in one sample sequenced in a study of CD8 T cells in ankylosing spondylitis. MiXCR was run by TCRdb on the 5' RACE reads, yielding one entry per CDR3 protein. The table records a few hundred thousand distinct CDR3 sequences, 20% of them present only once. Sequencing used blood, either unsorted or a sorted T cell fraction (not recorded which). The source of these receptors is a male donor with ankylosing spondylitis or in good health (not recorded which).

This chain connects TRBV5-6 to TRBJ1-5; D gene uncertain. Trimming shortened V by 2 bases and J by 3 bases, and 12 bases separated the two germline ends. The CDR3 runs to 15 residues. CDR1 and CDR2 from the germline V gene are SGHDT and YYEEEE. CDR3: CASSFGYGNNQPQHF. The CDR3 DNA sequence: TGTGCCAGCAGCTTTGGGTACGGTAACAATCAGCCCCAGCATTTT.

This clonotype was counted between two and nine times. The chain couples TRBV4-1 to TRBJ2-1; 10 nucleotides line up with TRBD2. Germline assignment: CDR1 MGHRA and CDR2 YSYEKL. V lost 2 bases to trimming and J lost 9 bases; unmatched junction nucleotides: 4. This CDR3 contains 14 residues. CDR3 in amino acids: CASSQLAGVTEQFF. The CDR3 DNA is TGCGCCAGCAGCCAACTAGCGGGAGTCACTGAGCAGTTCTTC.

The rearrangement uses TRBV20-1 and TRBJ1-4; D call uncertain. CDR1 and CDR2 (germline): DFQATT, SNEGSKA (reference sequence). The V end lost 6 bases, the J end lost 7 bases, and 6 bases lay between the germline ends. CDR3 length equals 10 residues. CDR3 coding DNA: TGCAGTGCGGAGGGTGAAAAACTGTTTTTT. Its translation is CSAEGEKLFF.

The chain carries TRBV20-1 and TRBJ1-5, with no clear D. From germline, CDR1 is DFQATT and CDR2 SNEGSKA (reference sequence). Trimming left V 2 bases short and J 1 base short, with 12 bases between. This CDR3 region has 15 residues. In nucleotides, the CDR3 is TGCAGTGCTAGACTCCCCGGGGAAAGCAATCAGCCCCAGCATTTT. It encodes CSARLPGESNQPQHF.

The chain is built from TRBV5-1 and TRBJ1-3, with D perhaps TRBD1 (6 bases). V shed 3 bases and J shed 4 bases, with 14 bases lying between them. The CDR3 runs to 15 residues. Per the germline V gene, CDR1 is SGHRS and CDR2 is YFSETQ. This CDR3 is CASSWGDNPGNTIYF. As DNA, the CDR3 is TGCGCCAGCAGCTGGGGGGACAATCCGGGAAACACCATATATTTT.

The table lists this clonotype with many counts. This rearrangement joins TRBV28 to TRBJ2-1, with 9 bases aligning to TRBD1. The germline V gene has CDR1 MDHEN and CDR2 SYDVKM. With 5 bases clipped from V and 7 bases from J, the junction kept 30 bases outside the gene matches. The CDR3 is 22 residues long. CDR3 in amino acids: CASSPLPGQGPNSKVTENEQFF. The CDR3 DNA is TGTGCCAGCAGTCCCTTACCGGGACAGGGACCCAATAGTAAGGTTACGGAGAATGAGCAGTTCTTC.

The V call is TRBV6-2 or TRBV6-3, the J call TRBJ2-5; no reliable D call. From germline, CDR1 is MNHEY and CDR2 SVGEGT. The CDR3 contains 15 residues. V shed 0 bases and J shed 5 bases, with 13 bases lying between them. The DNA of the CDR3 is TGTGCCAGCAGTTACTCGGTTGCTCTCCCGGAGACCCAGTACTTC. It translates to CASSYSVALPETQYF.

This clonotype has only a few counts. V is TRBV12-3 or TRBV12-4 and J is TRBJ2-2; a weak D match, TRBD2 (6 bases). Trimming removed 7 bases at V and 7 bases at J, with 16 bases between. The CDR3 is 14 amino acids. The CDR3 DNA is TGTGCCAGCAACCCTGGGGGGAGTCGCGGGGAGCTGTTTTTT. Protein sequence: CASNPGGSRGELFF.

The V and J genes are TRBV9 and TRBJ2-5; the match to TRBD2 covers 10 bases. Trimming at V came to 0 bases and at J to 5 bases, leaving 4 bases not matched to a gene. Germline loops: CDR1 SGDLS, CDR2 YYNGEE. The CDR3 is 15 residues long. The CDR3 loop is CASSVAPSGGETQYF. The CDR3 bases are TGTGCCAGCAGCGTAGCCCCTAGCGGGGGTGAGACCCAGTACTTC.

The rearrangement links TRBV6-1 to TRBJ1-1; D ambiguous. This CDR3 region has 11 residues. Looked up from germline, CDR1 is MNHNS and CDR2 is SASEGT. Trimming took 7 bases from V and 6 from J, leaving 9 bases between them. This CDR3 reads CASKVKAEAFF. The CDR3 coding sequence is TGTGCCAGCAAGGTGAAAGCTGAAGCTTTCTTT.

The rearrangement links TRBV28 to TRBJ2-7, with 8 positions matching TRBD1. CDR3 length equals 15 residues. The J segment lost 0 bases and the V segment lost 1 base, leaving 2 bases of the junction unmatched. Per the germline V gene, CDR1 is MDHEN and CDR2 is SYDVKM. Here the CDR3 DNA reads TGTGCCAGCAGTTTATACAGGGGGAGCTCCTACGAGCAGTACGTC. This sequence encodes CASSLYRGSSYEQYV.

This clonotype has just a few counts. The gene calls are TRBV12-3 or TRBV12-4 and TRBJ2-2; 16 bases are shared with TRBD2. The CDR3 sequence is 19 residues long. V was clipped by 5 bases and J by 3 bases; unmatched bases: 9. This CDR3 is CASSPRTGTSGRDTGELFF. CDR3 in DNA: TGTGCCAGCAGTCCTAGGACAGGGACTAGCGGGAGGGACACCGGGGAGCTGTTTTTT.

This clonotype appeared a few times. The gene calls are TRBV28 and TRBJ2-2, with D unclear. There are 15 residues in the CDR3. V gave up 1 base and J gave up 3 bases, with 9 bases separating them. CDR1 and CDR2 from the germline V gene are MDHEN and SYDVKM. This CDR3 is CASSLSPGYTGELFF. Written as DNA, the CDR3 is TGTGCCAGCAGTTTATCGCCAGGATACACCGGGGAGCTGTTTTTT.

The chain joins TRBV20-1 to TRBJ2-5; possibly TRBD1 for D (6 bases). The CDR3 length is 14 residues. Trimming removed 7 bases at V and 0 bases at J, with 15 bases between. The V gene's germline CDR1 is DFQATT and CDR2 SNEGSKA (reference sequence). The CDR3 loop reads CSVSGQGYQETQYF. The DNA of the CDR3 is TGCAGTGTCTCGGGTCAGGGGTACCAAGAGACCCAGTACTTC.

The genes are TRBV27 and TRBJ1-5, with D perhaps matching TRBD1 (6 bases). Germline V lookup: CDR1 MNHEY, CDR2 SMNVEV (reference sequence). The CDR3 contains 17 residues. V lost 0 bases and J lost 7, with 19 bases in between. The CDR3 nucleotides read TGTGCCAGCAGTTTATCGTCTCGGGGGGCCGTCGGACAGCCCCAGCATTTT. It specifies CASSLSSRGAVGQPQHF.

This clonotype was detected ten times or more. The chain employs TRBV27 and TRBJ2-1; TRBD2 aligns across 13 bases. The CDR3 has 16 amino acids. The trim removed 6 bases at V and 4 bases at J, leaving 6 bases unmatched. Per the germline V gene, CDR1 is MNHEY and CDR2 is SMNVEV (reference sequence). The CDR3 loop reads CASRRTSGRAYNEQFF. The DNA for the CDR3 is TGTGCCAGCAGACGGACTAGCGGGAGAGCTTACAATGAGCAGTTCTTC.

V and J are TRBV5-1 and TRBJ2-5, with 13 bases lining up with TRBD2. The ends lost 6 bases at V and 4 bases at J; junction bases unmatched: 3. This CDR3 has 14 residues. Germline CDR1 reads SGHRS; CDR2 reads YFSETQ. The CDR3: CASTGTSGVETQYF. The DNA of the CDR3 is TGCGCCAGCACCGGGACTAGCGGGGTAGAGACCCAGTACTTC.

The chain links TRBV9 to TRBJ2-1; 7 bases match TRBD1. The ends lost 1 base at V and 6 bases at J; junction bases unmatched: 4. This CDR3 has 14 residues. Germline V gene data show CDR1 as SGDLS and CDR2 as YYNGEE. The CDR3 DNA sequence: TGTGCCAGCAGCGTACTTGGGACAGCCAATGAGCAGTTCTTC. Its translation: CASSVLGTANEQFF. Full variable domain (missing parts from reference TRBV9 and TRBJ2-1): DSGVTQTPKHLITATGQRVTLRCSPRSGDLSVYWYQQSLDQGLQFLIQYYNGEERAKGNILERFSAQQFPDLHSELNLSSLELGDSALYFCASSVLGTANEQFFGPGTRLTVL.

The chain combines TRBV7-3 with TRBJ2-5, with TRBD2 matching over 9 bases. This CDR3 region has 15 residues. Trimming took 5 bases from V and 2 from J; bases not matched to a gene: 6. Germline V CDR1 and CDR2: SGHTA, FQGTGA. CDR3 in amino acids: CASSPSGASQETQYF. The CDR3 DNA is TGTGCCAGCAGCCCTAGCGGGGCCTCACAAGAGACCCAGTACTTC.

This clonotype was counted between two and nine times. The V and J genes are TRBV3-1 and TRBJ2-5; D is perhaps TRBD2 (6 bases). CDR1 is LGHDT and CDR2 is YNNKEL in the germline V gene (reference sequence). This CDR3 has 11 residues. The CDR3 loop reads CAGDFQETQYF. CDR3 coding DNA: TGTGCAGGGGACTTCCAAGAGACCCAGTACTTC.